This T cell receptor beta chain is from a study of molecular identifiers for immune sequencing clone quantification. General observations from the study: Clones that had above 20 RNA copies took up over 97% of effector molecules but under 1% in naive cells.

TCR libraries were built in bulk with a published protocol and specific TCR primers. TCRdb redid the calling of the PCR reads with MiXCR, one entry per CDR3 protein. The sample lists under 85,000 distinct CDR3 sequences; about 17% were seen once. Sorted inputs of about 19,000 to 1,100,000 cells, with 10%, 30% or 50% RNA, yielded naive CD8 libraries. Naive CD8 T cells, phenotype CD8+CD4-CCR7+CD45RA+, were sorted. This clonotype appeared a few times. Its antigen is not identified. This TCR was sampled from a human donor in good health. Some libraries in this study had Jurkat cell RNA spiked in. Sequencing was carried out using naive CD8+ T cells from blood, with Jurkat cell RNA spiked in. Regarding subset: FACS-sorted CD8+CD4-CCR7+CD45RA+ naive T cells.

In nucleotides, the CDR3 is TGCGCCAGCAGTCATCTATCCCCCTCCTACAATGAGCAGTTCTTC. Translation gives CASSHLSPSYNEQFF. This chain links TRBV23-1 with TRBJ2-1; D call uncertain. TRBV23-1 falls under the ORF class, with uncertain function. Trimming shortened V by 3 bases and J by 0 bases, and 9 bases separated the two germline ends. The CDR3 loop spans 15 amino acids.